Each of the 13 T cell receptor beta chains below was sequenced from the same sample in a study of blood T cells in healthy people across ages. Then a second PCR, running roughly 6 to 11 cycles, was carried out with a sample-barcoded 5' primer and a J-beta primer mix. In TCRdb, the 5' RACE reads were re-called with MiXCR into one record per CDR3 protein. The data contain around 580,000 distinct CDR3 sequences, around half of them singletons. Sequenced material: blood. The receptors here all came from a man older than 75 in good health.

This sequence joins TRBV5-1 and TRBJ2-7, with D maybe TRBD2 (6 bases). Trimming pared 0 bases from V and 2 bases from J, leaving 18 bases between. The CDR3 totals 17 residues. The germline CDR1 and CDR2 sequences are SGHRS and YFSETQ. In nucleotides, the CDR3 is TGCGCCAGCAGCTTGGCCTGGGACTCCGGGGATCCCTACGAGCAGTACTTC. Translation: CASSLAWDSGDPYEQYF. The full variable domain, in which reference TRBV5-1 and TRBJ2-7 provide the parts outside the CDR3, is KAGVTQTPRYLIKTRGQQVTLSCSPISGHRSVSWYQQTPGQGLQFLFEYFSETQRNKGNFPGRFSGRQFSNSRSEMNVSTLELGDSALYLCASSLAWDSGDPYEQYFGPGTRLTVT.

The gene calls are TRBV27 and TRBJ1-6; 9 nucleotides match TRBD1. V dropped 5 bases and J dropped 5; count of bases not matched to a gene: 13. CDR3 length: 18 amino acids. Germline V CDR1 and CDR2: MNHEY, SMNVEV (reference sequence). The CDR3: CASSLPEPRDRDNSPLHF. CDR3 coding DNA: TGTGCCAGCAGTCTCCCGGAACCCAGGGACAGGGATAATTCACCCCTCCACTTT.

The CDR3 coding sequence is TGTGCCAGCTCACCAACCGGCTTGGGCGGGACAGGGGGCTTTGGATCACCCCTCCACTTT. It translates to CASSPTGLGGTGGFGSPLHF. This rearrangement joins TRBV18 to TRBJ1-6; 12 bases are shared with TRBD1. Trimming removed 2 bases from V and 10 bases from J; junction bases left unmatched: 18. CDR1 is KGHSH and CDR2 is LQKENI in the germline V gene. This CDR3 has 20 residues.

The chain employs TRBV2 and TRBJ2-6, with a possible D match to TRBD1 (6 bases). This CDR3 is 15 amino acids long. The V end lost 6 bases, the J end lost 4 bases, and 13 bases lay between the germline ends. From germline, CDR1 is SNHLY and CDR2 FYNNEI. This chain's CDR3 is CASSETGTGANVLTF. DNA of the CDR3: TGTGCCAGCAGCGAAACAGGGACCGGGGCCAACGTCCTGACTTTC.

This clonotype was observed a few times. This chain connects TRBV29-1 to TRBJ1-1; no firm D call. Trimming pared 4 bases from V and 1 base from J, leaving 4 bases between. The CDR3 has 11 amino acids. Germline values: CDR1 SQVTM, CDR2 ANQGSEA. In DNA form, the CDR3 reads TGCAGCGTTGTGCCGAACACTGAAGCTTTCTTT. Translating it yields CSVVPNTEAFF.

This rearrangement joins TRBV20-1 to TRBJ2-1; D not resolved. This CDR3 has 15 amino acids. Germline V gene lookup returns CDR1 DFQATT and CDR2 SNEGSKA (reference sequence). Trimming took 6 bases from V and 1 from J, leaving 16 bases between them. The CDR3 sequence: CSAKETRPSYNEQFF. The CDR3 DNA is TGCAGTGCAAAAGAGACCCGACCTTCCTACAATGAGCAGTTCTTC.

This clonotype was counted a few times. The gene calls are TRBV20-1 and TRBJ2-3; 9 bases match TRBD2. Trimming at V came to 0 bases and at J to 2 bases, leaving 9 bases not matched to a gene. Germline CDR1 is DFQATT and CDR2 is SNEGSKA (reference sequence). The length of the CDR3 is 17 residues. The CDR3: CSARDLGLAGSTDTQYF. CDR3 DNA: TGCAGTGCTAGAGATTTGGGGCTAGCGGGATCCACAGATACGCAGTATTTT.

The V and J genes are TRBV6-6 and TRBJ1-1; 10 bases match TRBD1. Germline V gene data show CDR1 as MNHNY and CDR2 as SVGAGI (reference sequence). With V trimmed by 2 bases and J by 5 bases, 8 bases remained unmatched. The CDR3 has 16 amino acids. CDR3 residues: CASSYHVTGGGTEAFF. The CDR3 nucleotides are TGTGCCAGCAGTTACCACGTGACAGGGGGCGGTACTGAAGCTTTCTTT.

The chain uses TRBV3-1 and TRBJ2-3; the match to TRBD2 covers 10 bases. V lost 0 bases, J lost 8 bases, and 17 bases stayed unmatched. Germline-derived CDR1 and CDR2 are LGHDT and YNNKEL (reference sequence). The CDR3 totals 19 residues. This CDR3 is CASSQDLFTGLAAGGTQYF. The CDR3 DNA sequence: TGTGCCAGCAGCCAAGATCTATTTACAGGACTAGCGGCCGGGGGTACGCAGTATTTT.

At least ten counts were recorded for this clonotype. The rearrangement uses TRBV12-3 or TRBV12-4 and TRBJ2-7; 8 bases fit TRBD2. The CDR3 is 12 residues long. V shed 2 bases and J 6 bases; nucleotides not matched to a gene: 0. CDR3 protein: CASSLRGGEQYF. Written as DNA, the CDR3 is TGTGCCAGCAGTTTACGGGGGGGCGAGCAGTACTTC.

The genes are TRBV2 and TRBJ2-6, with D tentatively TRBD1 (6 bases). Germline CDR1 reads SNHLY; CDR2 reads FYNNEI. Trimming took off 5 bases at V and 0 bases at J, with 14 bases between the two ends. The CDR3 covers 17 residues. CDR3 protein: CASSRQALVSGANVLTF. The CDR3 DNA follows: TGTGCCAGCAGTCGACAGGCCCTCGTCTCTGGGGCCAACGTCCTGACTTTC. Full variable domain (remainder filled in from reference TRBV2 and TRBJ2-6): EPEVTQTPSHQVTQMGQEVILRCVPISNHLYFYWYRQILGQKVEFLVSFYNNEISEKSEIFDDQFSVERPDGSNFTLKIRSTKLEDSAMYFCASSRQALVSGANVLTFGAGSRLTVL.

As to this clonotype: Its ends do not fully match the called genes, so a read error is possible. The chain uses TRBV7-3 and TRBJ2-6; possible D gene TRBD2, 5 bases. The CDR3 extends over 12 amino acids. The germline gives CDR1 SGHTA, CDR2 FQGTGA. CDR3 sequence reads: CVSSPGSNVLTF. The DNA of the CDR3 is TGTGTCAGCAGCCCGGGGAGCAACGTCCTGACTTTC.

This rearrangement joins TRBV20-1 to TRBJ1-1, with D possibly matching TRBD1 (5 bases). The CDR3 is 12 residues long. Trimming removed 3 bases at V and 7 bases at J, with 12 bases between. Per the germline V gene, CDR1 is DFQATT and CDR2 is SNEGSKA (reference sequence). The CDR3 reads CSASSGTIEAFF. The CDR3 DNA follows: TGCAGTGCTAGTAGTGGGACCATTGAAGCTTTCTTT.